The 23 T cell receptor beta chains below were found in one sample sequenced in a study of T-cell memory formation after mild COVID-19. Each CDR3 protein gets one entry after TCRdb re-called the 5' RACE reads with MiXCR. This repertoire shows 90,000 to 120,000 distinct CDR3 sequences, about 18% found once; its top ten account for roughly 6%. Sequenced material: PBMCs or a T cell subset sorted from them (not recorded which). The receptor set was obtained from a young man who had mild COVID-19 (a few samples of this study predate the infection). Cell type and time point are not known.

This clonotype was picked up a small number of times. The chain uses TRBV28 and TRBJ2-7, with D perhaps matching TRBD2 (5 bases). The V gene lost 2 bases and the J gene lost 2 bases, with 10 bases spanning the gap. This CDR3 region has 14 residues. Germline assignment: CDR1 MDHEN and CDR2 SYDVKM. The DNA for the CDR3 is TGTGCCAGCAGTTTAGGGAGTTATCCCTACGAGCAGTACTTC. Amino acid sequence: CASSLGSYPYEQYF. Supplemented by reference TRBV28 and TRBJ2-7, the full variable domain reads DVKVTQSSRYLVKRTGEKVFLECVQDMDHENMFWYRQDPGLGLRLIYFSYDVKMKEKGDIPEGYSVSREKKERFSLILESASTNQTSMYLCASSLGSYPYEQYFGPGTRLTVT.

The V gene is TRBV25-1, the J gene TRBJ2-7; 11 nucleotides match TRBD1. Germline loops: CDR1 MGHDK, CDR2 SYGVNS. The CDR3 spans 15 residues. With V trimmed by 3 bases and J by 6 bases, 7 bases remained unmatched. The CDR3 DNA sequence: TGTGCCAGCAGTGACCCGGGACAGGGGGGCCGCGAGCAGTACTTC. Protein sequence: CASSDPGQGGREQYF.

This clonotype occurred a few times. The chain has TRBV7-2 and TRBJ2-3; tentatively, D is TRBD1 (6 bases). Trimming left V 1 base short and J 3 bases short, with 14 bases between. The length of the CDR3 is 16 residues. The germline V gene encodes CDR1 SGHTA and CDR2 FQGNSA. The CDR3 protein is CASSLVMTGITDTQYF. The CDR3 DNA is TGTGCCAGCAGCTTAGTTATGACAGGAATAACAGATACGCAGTATTTT.

The gene calls are TRBV19 and TRBJ1-1, with D possibly matching TRBD1 (5 bases). Germline CDR1 reads LNHDA; CDR2 reads SQIVND (reference sequence). V lost 6 bases and J 0 bases, leaving 11 bases between the germline ends. The CDR3 contains 14 residues. In DNA, the CDR3 is TGTGCCAGTAGATGGGACGACTTGAACACTGAAGCTTTCTTT. Translation: CASRWDDLNTEAFF.

On this clonotype itself: Mismatch with germline at one junction end may stem from a read error. V gene TRBV7-2 combines with J gene TRBJ2-2; the match to TRBD2 covers 8 bases. Germline loops: CDR1 SGHTA, CDR2 FQGNSA. This CDR3 is 16 amino acids long. Written as DNA, the CDR3 is TGTGCCAGCGGACCATTGCGCGGGGGGAACCCCGGGGAGCTGTTTTTT. It translates to CASGPLRGGNPGELFF.

In this sample, this clonotype turned up a few times. The CDR3 region has the DNA TGTGCCAGCAGCCCTATGGGGCGGTATTCACCCCTCCACTTT. Protein: CASSPMGRYSPLHF. J is TRBJ1-6 and V is TRBV7-2; a possible D gene is TRBD1 (5 bases). The CDR3 extends over 14 amino acids. The V gene's germline CDR1 is SGHTA and CDR2 FQGNSA. Trimming pared 5 bases from V and 8 bases from J, leaving 13 bases between.

The chain employs TRBV7-2 and TRBJ2-3; 9 nucleotides align to TRBD2. The CDR3 sequence is 17 residues long. The germline CDR1 and CDR2 sequences are SGHTA and FQGNSA. V lost 1 base to trimming and J lost 5 bases; unmatched junction nucleotides: 10. CDR3 nucleotide sequence: TGTGCCAGCAGCTTAGTAGTAGCGGGGGCCCGGGGAGATACGCAGTATTTT. Translation: CASSLVVAGARGDTQYF.

The genes are TRBV30 and TRBJ1-1; D unresolved. The CDR3 runs 13 residues. V lost 6 bases to trimming and J lost 0 bases, with 11 bases between them. The germline gives CDR1 GTSNPN, CDR2 SVGIG (reference sequence). The CDR3 region has the DNA TGTGCCTGCGAACGTCAAATGAACACTGAAGCTTTCTTT. Its protein product is CACERQMNTEAFF.

This sequence joins TRBV7-2 and TRBJ2-4; D gene unclear. V lost 1 base, J lost 3 bases, and 7 bases lay in between. Germline lookup yields CDR1 SGHTA and CDR2 FQGNSA. CDR3 length equals 14 residues. The chain's CDR3 is CASSLGDGKNIQYF. The CDR3 coding sequence is TGTGCCAGCAGCTTAGGGGATGGCAAAAACATTCAGTACTTC.

V usage is TRBV7-2 and J usage is TRBJ2-3; tentatively, D is TRBD1 (5 bases). This CDR3 region has 14 residues. With 5 bases removed from V and 2 bases from J, the gap between germline ends came to 11 bases. Germline V gene data show CDR1 as SGHTA and CDR2 as FQGNSA. In DNA form, the CDR3 reads TGTGCCAGCAGCCGAAGGGGAAACACAGATACGCAGTATTTT. Translated, it gives CASSRRGNTDTQYF. Combining the CDR3 with reference TRBV7-2 and TRBJ2-3 gives the whole variable domain GAGVSQSPSNKVTEKGKDVELRCDPISGHTALYWYRQSLGQGLEFLIYFQGNSAPDKSGLPSDRFSAERTGGSVSTLTIQRTQQEDSAVYLCASSRRGNTDTQYFGPGTRLTVL.

This clonotype was counted at least ten times. The chain is built from TRBV7-2 and TRBJ1-1; tentatively, D is TRBD1 (5 bases). Germline values: CDR1 SGHTA, CDR2 FQGNSA. The CDR3 is made up of 14 amino acids. Trimming shortened V by 3 bases and J by 0 bases, and 8 bases separated the two germline ends. CDR3 sequence: CASSFTGMNTEAFF. In nucleotides, the CDR3 is TGTGCCAGCAGCTTTACAGGTATGAACACTGAAGCTTTCTTT.

The J gene is TRBJ2-1, the V gene TRBV12-3 or TRBV12-4, with D possibly being TRBD1 (6 bases). Trimming stripped 3 bases from V and 8 bases from J, with 14 bases between. CDR3 size: 14 residues. The CDR3 loop is CASSLEQGRDEQFF. The DNA of the CDR3 is TGTGCCAGCAGTTTGGAACAGGGACGGGATGAGCAGTTCTTC.

The sample holds a few counts of this clonotype. This chain joins TRBV5-6 and TRBJ2-6; D remains ambiguous. This CDR3 spans 13 amino acids. Germline CDR1 and CDR2: SGHDT and YYEEEE. V lost 4 bases and J 8 bases, leaving 10 bases between the germline ends. This CDR3 reads CASSRQDPNVLTF. The CDR3 DNA sequence: TGTGCCAGCAGCCGGCAGGACCCCAACGTCCTGACTTTC.

This clonotype was seen at least ten times. V usage is TRBV6-2 or TRBV6-3 and J usage is TRBJ2-5; tentative D call: TRBD2 (6 bases). Germline V lookup: CDR1 MNHEY, CDR2 SVGEGT. The CDR3 extends over 14 amino acids. V dropped 5 bases and J dropped 3 bases, with 13 bases sitting between them. DNA for the CDR3: TGTGCCAGCAGTAACCACGGCGGGGAAGAGACCCAGTACTTC. Residues: CASSNHGGEETQYF.

The chain recombines TRBV20-1 with TRBJ2-2; no definite D call. The germline gives CDR1 DFQATT, CDR2 SNEGSKA (reference sequence). V lost 5 bases, J lost 1 base, and 8 bases lay in between. This CDR3 is built from 13 residues. CDR3: CSAAYRNTGELFF. Written as DNA, the CDR3 is TGCAGTGCTGCGTATAGGAACACCGGGGAGCTGTTTTTT.

This clonotype was recorded a few times. The chain employs TRBV7-9 and TRBJ2-1, with D tentatively TRBD1 or TRBD2 (6 bases each). The germline V and J ends were trimmed by 8 bases and 4 bases, with 12 bases remaining between them. Germline V CDR1 and CDR2: SEHNR, FQNEAQ (reference sequence). The CDR3 is 13 amino acids. In nucleotides, the CDR3 is TGTGCCAGCCCGGGGGCGAGTTACAATGAGCAGTTCTTC. Translated: CASPGASYNEQFF.

This clonotype was detected only a few times. The rearrangement joins TRBV18 to TRBJ1-6, with D unresolved. CDR3 length: 12 residues. V was cut by 2 bases and J by 6 bases, with 2 bases left in between. CDR1 is KGHSH and CDR2 is LQKENI in the germline V gene. DNA of the CDR3: TGTGCCAGCTCACCAGTTAATTCACCCCTCCACTTT. It encodes CASSPVNSPLHF.

This clonotype has a handful of counts. The J gene is TRBJ2-5, the V gene TRBV27, with 8 bases that match TRBD2. The CDR3 runs to 15 residues. Unmatched junction bases numbered 13, after V lost 6 bases and J lost 7 bases. The germline V gene has CDR1 MNHEY and CDR2 SMNVEV (reference sequence). The CDR3 loop reads CASSHRGGVSVTQYF. DNA for the CDR3: TGTGCCAGCAGCCACCGGGGGGGCGTTTCGGTGACCCAGTACTTC.

This clonotype was detected a few times. V is TRBV12-3 or TRBV12-4 and J is TRBJ2-7; a weak D match, TRBD1 (6 bases). Trimming stripped 4 bases from V and 1 base from J, with 20 bases between. This CDR3 is 17 amino acids long. CDR3 loop: CASSSEANTGFSYEQYF. The CDR3 DNA is TGTGCCAGCAGTTCGGAGGCCAATACAGGGTTTTCCTACGAGCAGTACTTC.

This clonotype was seen a handful of times. V is TRBV6-5 and J is TRBJ1-1; TRBD1 might be the D (5 bases). CDR1 and CDR2 (germline): MNHEY, SVGAGI. The V end was cut by 1 base, the J end by 1 base, with 13 bases between. CDR3 length equals 16 residues. The CDR3 here is CASSYWASGGNTEAFF. Here the CDR3 DNA reads TGTGCCAGCAGTTACTGGGCCTCCGGGGGGAACACTGAAGCTTTCTTT.

Comments on this clonotype: It may be a read error: a sequence one base away is much more abundant. The CDR3 coding sequence is TGTGCCAGCAGACAGGCGCGTCACAATGAGCAGTTCTTC. Translation gives CASRQARHNEQFF. V usage is TRBV11-2 and J usage is TRBJ2-1; D is possibly TRBD1 (5 bases). The V end was cut by 6 bases, the J end by 5 bases, with 11 bases between. The CDR3 extends over 13 amino acids. CDR1 and CDR2 from the germline V gene are SGHAT and FQNNGV.

The genes are TRBV9 and TRBJ1-2; no firm D call. The CDR3 loop spans 13 amino acids. The V end lost 4 bases, the J end lost 3 bases, and 10 bases lay between the germline ends. The germline CDR1 and CDR2 sequences are SGDLS and YYNGEE. Here the CDR3 reads CASSSGSDYGYTF. In DNA form, the CDR3 reads TGTGCCAGCAGCTCGGGGTCGGACTATGGCTACACCTTC.

The chain links TRBV7-2 to TRBJ2-7; 7 bases are shared with TRBD2. This CDR3 has 15 amino acids. V shed 1 base, J shed 7 bases, and the junction held 10 bases outside the gene matches. Germline V gives CDR1 SGHTA, CDR2 FQGNSA. The CDR3 spells CASSLGGALAWEQYF. DNA of the CDR3: TGTGCCAGCAGCTTAGGTGGGGCACTAGCGTGGGAGCAGTACTTC.